Given below is one TCR beta chain in context. The antigen is undetermined. This sample is part of a study of blood T cells in healthy people across ages. Study as a whole: T cells yielded about one barcoded beta molecule per two cells through template switching. Findings and limits, study-wide: With age, beta diversity per million T cells declined roughly linearly, significantly by 30 to 40. Strong correlation existed between TCR beta diversity and naive T cell percentage.

A sample-barcoded 5' primer and a J-beta primer mix were used in a second PCR of about 7 to 12 cycles. TCRdb itself ran the 5' RACE reads through MiXCR, one entry per CDR3 protein. The sample records hundreds of thousands of distinct CDR3 sequences, around 41% being singletons. The CDR3 is 14 residues long. The germline gives CDR1 MRHNA, CDR2 SNTAGT. The germline V and J ends were trimmed by 5 bases and 7 bases, with 16 bases remaining between them. The rearrangement joins TRBV6-4 to TRBJ2-3, with D hard to call. Sequences were obtained from blood. This clonotype was sampled from an elderly man in good health. The CDR3 protein is CASSQGPPRYTQYF. DNA for the CDR3: TGTGCCAGCAGTCAAGGACCGCCCCGGTATACGCAGTATTTT.